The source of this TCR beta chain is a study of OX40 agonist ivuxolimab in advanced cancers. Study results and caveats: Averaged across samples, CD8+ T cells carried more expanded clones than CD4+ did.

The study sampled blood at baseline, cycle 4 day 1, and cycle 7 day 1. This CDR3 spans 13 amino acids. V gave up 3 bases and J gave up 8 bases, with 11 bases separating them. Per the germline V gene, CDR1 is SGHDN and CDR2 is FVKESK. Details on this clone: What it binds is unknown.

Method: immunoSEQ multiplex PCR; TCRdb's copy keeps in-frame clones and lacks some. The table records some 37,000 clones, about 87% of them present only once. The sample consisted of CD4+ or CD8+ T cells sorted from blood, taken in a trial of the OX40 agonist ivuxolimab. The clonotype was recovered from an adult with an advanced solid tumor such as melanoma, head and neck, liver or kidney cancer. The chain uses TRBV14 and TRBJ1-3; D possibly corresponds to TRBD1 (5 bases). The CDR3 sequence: CASSQWGSHTIYF. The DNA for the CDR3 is TGTGCCAGCAGCCAGTGGGGCTCACACACCATATATTTT.